This T cell receptor (beta chain) was documented in a study of cytomegalovirus exposure and HLA in healthy donors. Findings of the study overall: Among CMV-associated TCR beta chains, most appeared HLA-restricted in a later analysis. The authors later found HLA-associated TCR beta chains more clonally expanded than equally common others. A later analysis revealed that TCR association rates differed between HLA loci, peaking at DRB1 and bottoming out at HLA-C.

Amplification used 60 Vbeta primers and 13 Jbeta primers. Clones were sequenced by immunoSEQ multiplex PCR, and TCRdb holds only the in-frame ones, with some missing. Of 150,000 or so clones listed, around four fifths were seen once; the top ten hold 1.9%. Remarks on this clone: The antigen is undetermined. The same CDR3 arises from other DNA sequences in this sample as well.

The CDR3 loop spans 14 amino acids. Germline-derived CDR1 and CDR2 are SGHTA and FQGTGA. V shed 5 bases, J shed 1 base, and the junction held 1 base outside the gene matches. The source of this sequence is a man aged 18 to 35 in good health and CMV-seronegative. Sequencing used PBMCs. The chain carries TRBV7-3 and TRBJ1-1; TRBD1 aligns across 10 bases. The chain's CDR3 is CASSRDRGNTEAFF. Written as DNA, the CDR3 is TGTGCCAGCAGCCGGGACAGGGGGAACACTGAAGCTTTCTTT. Full variable domain (rest looked up from reference TRBV7-3 and TRBJ1-1): GAGVSQTPSNKVTEKGKYVELRCDPISGHTALYWYRQSLGQGPEFLIYFQGTGAADDSGLPNDRFFAVRPEGSVSTLKIQRTERGDSAVYLCASSRDRGNTEAFFGQGTRLTVV.